The 18 T cell receptor beta chains in this list originate from one sample, sequenced in a study of PD-L1 blockade in urothelial cancer. Sequenced by immunoSEQ multiplex PCR; TCRdb stores in-frame clones only, minus some. The sample comprises just under 40,000 clones, roughly 91% of which are singletons, and about 2% rests with the top ten. Source: PBMCs, taken around atezolizumab (anti-PD-L1) treatment. The receptor source for this set is a man between 60 and 70 years old with urothelial cancer.

The rearrangement uses TRBV7-9 and TRBJ2-5; unclear D gene. Germline lookup yields CDR1 SEHNR and CDR2 FQNEAQ (reference sequence). The V and J ends lost 5 bases and 4 bases respectively, with 14 bases between them. The CDR3 loop spans 14 amino acids. The DNA for the CDR3 is TGTGCCAGCAGCCCCTCCGCGGCGAGAGAGACCCAGTACTTC. Protein sequence: CASSPSAARETQYF.

The chain has TRBV9 and TRBJ2-3, with 7 bases matching TRBD2. Germline V lookup: CDR1 SGDLS, CDR2 YYNGEE. This CDR3 contains 15 residues. The V segment lost 0 bases and the J segment 4 bases; nucleotides outside the gene matches: 5. CDR3 coding DNA: TGTGCCAGCAGCGTAGGGCGGGGGAGGGCAGATACGCAGTATTTT. Translation: CASSVGRGRADTQYF.

This rearrangement joins TRBV7-2 to TRBJ2-7, with D possibly TRBD2 on 6 matching bases. The CDR3 consists of 14 residues. V was trimmed by 5 bases and J by 2 bases, leaving 13 bases between them. CDR1 is SGHTA and CDR2 is FQGNSA in the germline V gene. The chain's CDR3 is CASSRPGATYEQYF. The CDR3, as DNA: TGTGCCAGCAGCCGTCCGGGAGCGACCTACGAGCAGTACTTC.

For the CDR3, the DNA is TGTGCCAGCAGCGTAGTGGCGGCCAACACCGGGGAGCTGTTTTTT. Translated, it gives CASSVVAANTGELFF. The rearrangement joins TRBV9 to TRBJ2-2; D remains ambiguous. V was cut by 0 bases and J by 2 bases, with 8 bases left in between. The CDR3 contains 15 residues. Per germline, CDR1 SGDLS and CDR2 YYNGEE.

DNA for the CDR3: TGTGCCAGCAGCTCGGGACAGGGGGTACTGACCGGGGAGCTGTTTTTT. Protein sequence: CASSSGQGVLTGELFF. The chain carries TRBV7-6 and TRBJ2-2, with 11 nucleotides matching TRBD1. The CDR3 is made up of 16 amino acids. CDR1 is SGHVS and CDR2 is FNYEAQ in the germline V gene. J gave up 5 bases and V 4 bases, and 6 bases lay outside the gene matches.

In this sample, this clone turned up a few times. The chain combines TRBV30 with TRBJ2-7; 7 bases line up with TRBD2. Germline V gene sequence: CDR1 GTSNPN, CDR2 SVGIG (reference sequence). The CDR3 sequence is 18 residues long. The V and J ends lost 0 bases and 1 base, in that order; junction bases with no gene match: 15. CDR3 sequence reads: CAWSVFFARGSRSYEQYF. The CDR3 nucleotides are TGTGCCTGGAGTGTATTCTTTGCTCGCGGGAGTAGGTCCTACGAGCAGTACTTC.

This chain links TRBV2 with TRBJ2-1, with D possibly being TRBD1 (6 bases). V was cut by 5 bases and J by 7 bases, with 18 bases left in between. The germline gives CDR1 SNHLY, CDR2 FYNNEI. The CDR3 has 15 amino acids. The CDR3 nucleotides are TGTGCCAGCAGTCCTTCAGGGGTACCGTTGAATGAGCAGTTCTTC. Protein product: CASSPSGVPLNEQFF.

The V call is TRBV6-5, the J call TRBJ1-2, with 9 positions matching TRBD1. This CDR3 is 15 amino acids long. Per the germline V gene, CDR1 is MNHEY and CDR2 is SVGAGI. V shed 6 bases and J 2 bases; nucleotides not matched to a gene: 7. CDR3 in amino acids: CASRWGQGSNYGYTF. The CDR3 DNA follows: TGTGCCAGCAGATGGGGACAGGGAAGCAACTATGGCTACACCTTC.

The chain uses TRBV29-1 and TRBJ2-1, with D unclear. Trimming cost V 7 bases and J 7 bases, with 11 bases left between them. The length of the CDR3 is 11 residues. Germline V CDR1 and CDR2: SQVTM, ANQGSEA. The CDR3 is CSGQEGNEQFF. CDR3 in DNA: TGCAGCGGGCAGGAAGGTAATGAGCAGTTCTTC.

Of note for this clone: One junction end disagrees with the germline gene, perhaps due to a read error. The chain joins TRBV7-2 to TRBJ1-6; no clear D. Germline CDR1 is SGHTA and CDR2 is FQGNSA. CDR3 length: 15 residues. CDR3 region: CASSPHEGIHPSLYF. In DNA form, the CDR3 reads TGTGCCAGCAGCCCTCACGAGGGAATTCACCCCTCCCTTTACTTT.

This chain connects TRBV19 to TRBJ2-7, with 7 bases matching TRBD1. Unmatched junction bases numbered 5, after V lost 4 bases and J lost 5 bases. Germline values: CDR1 LNHDA, CDR2 SQIVND (reference sequence). The CDR3 runs to 13 residues. As DNA, the CDR3 is TGTGCCAGTAGTAAGGGCAGGGGGAACGAGCAGTACTTC. Translated: CASSKGRGNEQYF.

The chain is built from TRBV15 and TRBJ2-2; 8 bases agree with TRBD1. The CDR3 runs to 15 residues. CDR1 and CDR2 from the germline V gene are LNHNV and YYDKDF (reference sequence). J was trimmed by 5 bases and V by 8 bases; bases with no gene match: 10. CDR3: CATSREQGGTGELFF. The CDR3 DNA reads as TGTGCCACCTCCAGGGAACAGGGGGGAACCGGGGAGCTGTTTTTT.

The chain carries TRBV6-6 and TRBJ1-5, with TRBD1 matching 9 bases. Per the germline V gene, CDR1 is MNHNY and CDR2 is SVGAGI (reference sequence). With V trimmed by 8 bases and J by 7 bases, 6 bases remained unmatched. The CDR3 loop spans 13 amino acids. The CDR3 region is CASQTGGRQPQHF. CDR3 sequence (DNA): TGTGCCAGCCAAACAGGGGGCCGCCAGCCCCAGCATTTT.

The rearrangement uses TRBV2 and TRBJ2-7; tentative D call: TRBD1 (5 bases). CDR3 length: 11 residues. The ends were cut back, 7 bases at V and 3 bases at J, with 7 bases in the middle. Germline-derived CDR1 and CDR2 are SNHLY and FYNNEI. The CDR3 DNA reads as TGTGCCAGCAATAGGGGCTACGAGCAGTACTTC. This sequence encodes CASNRGYEQYF.

The chain employs TRBV18 and TRBJ1-2; D may be TRBD1 (6 bases). Deletions cut 6 bases from V and 2 bases from J, with 16 bases between. Germline values: CDR1 KGHSH, CDR2 LQKENI. CDR3 length: 15 residues. The CDR3 region is CASSDRTATNYGYTF. In DNA, the CDR3 is TGTGCCAGCTCCGACAGGACGGCAACAAACTATGGCTACACCTTC.

This clone was recorded once. The chain uses TRBV7-3 and TRBJ1-1, with a weak D call TRBD1 (6 bases). V lost 4 bases and J lost 3, with 12 bases in between. This CDR3 is built from 14 residues. In germline, CDR1 is SGHTA, CDR2 FQGTGA. Written as DNA, the CDR3 is TGTGCCAGCAGCTCCGAGGGGGGGTACACTGAAGCTTTCTTT. Protein: CASSSEGGYTEAFF. The variable domain in full, with the rest retrieved from reference TRBV7-3 and TRBJ1-1, is GAGVSQTPSNKVTEKGKYVELRCDPISGHTALYWYRQSLGQGPEFLIYFQGTGAADDSGLPNDRFFAVRPEGSVSTLKIQRTERGDSAVYLCASSSEGGYTEAFFGQGTRLTVV.

This clone was observed a single time. CDR3 DNA sequence: TGTGCCAGCAGCTTGGAGACAGGGCTAACGTTCCAAGAGACCCAGTACTTC. Amino acids: CASSLETGLTFQETQYF. This chain connects TRBV5-6 to TRBJ2-5; 7 nucleotides align to TRBD1. J gave up 1 base and V 0 bases, and 9 bases lay outside the gene matches. In germline, CDR1 is SGHDT, CDR2 YYEEEE. The CDR3 totals 17 residues.

The chain joins TRBV7-9 to TRBJ2-1; possibly TRBD2 for D (6 bases). Trimming shortened V by 7 bases and J by 8 bases, and 24 bases separated the two germline ends. The CDR3 has 16 residues. Germline CDR1 reads SEHNR; CDR2 reads FQNEAQ (reference sequence). CDR3 residues: CASTWSGTGVPDEQFF. The CDR3 bases are TGTGCCAGCACCTGGTCCGGGACTGGGGTCCCTGATGAGCAGTTCTTC.